The rows below give T cell receptor beta chains drawn from one sample of a study of technical replicates of blood from a handful of donors. Clones were sequenced by immunoSEQ multiplex PCR, and TCRdb holds only the in-frame ones, with some missing. The table lists 100,000 or so clones, 90% to 96% of them singletons. Sequencing was carried out using T cells isolated from PBMCs. These receptors originate from a human donor in good health. Both conserved end residues are part of each CDR3. A D gene is named only where the DNA matches it firmly. Clone size is stated in some rows and not others, as once, few, many or a class when expanded.

V,length,J,size,D,DNA,CDR3
TRBV2,15,TRBJ2-1,NA,TRBD2,TGTGCCAGCAGTCTGGGACTAGCGACCTACAATGAGCAGTTCTTC,CASSLGLATYNEQFF
TRBV7-9,14,TRBJ1-5,NA,TRBD1,TGTGCCAGCAGCTTGGGACAGCGGAATCAGCCCCAGCATTTT,CASSLGQRNQPQHF
TRBV28,14,TRBJ1-2,few,TRBD1,TGTGCCAGCAGAGTTGTGACAGGGCAGCGGGGCTACACCTTC,CASRVVTGQRGYTF
TRBV6-1,13,TRBJ1-1,once,TRBD1,TGTGCCATTAGACAGGGCGAGAACACTGAAGCTTTCTTT,CAIRQGENTEAFF
TRBV5-1,19,TRBJ2-3,NA,TRBD2,TGCGCCAGCAGCTTGGGGCAACGCCGACTAGCGGAACTCACAGATACGCAGTATTTT,CASSLGQRRLAELTDTQYF
TRBV5-4,14,TRBJ2-7,once,TRBD2,TGTGCCAGCAGCCTCCGAGCGGGGACCTACGAGCAGTACTTC,CASSLRAGTYEQYF
TRBV19,13,TRBJ1-1,NA,NA,TGTGCCAGTAGTACCCTTAATGAGGGGAGGGCTTTCTTT,CASSTLNEGRAFF
TRBV27,11,TRBJ1-1,once,NA,TGTGCCAGCATCCGACACCTTGAAGCTTTCTTT,CASIRHLEAFF
TRBV18,16,TRBJ2-5,NA,TRBD2,TGTGCCAGCTCACCACCTCGCGGGAGGGGTAGAGAGACCCAGTACTTC,CASSPPRGRGRETQYF
TRBV27,15,TRBJ2-5,NA,NA,TGTGCCAGCAGTCGTCGACAGGCGTCTCAAGAGACCCAGTACTTC,CASSRRQASQETQYF
TRBV7-3,14,TRBJ2-7,NA,TRBD1,TGTGCCAGCAGCTTAGGGACAGTAAGGTCCGAGCAGTACTTC,CASSLGTVRSEQYF
TRBV4-1,15,TRBJ2-7,NA,TRBD1,TGCGCCAGCAGCCATCGGACTGACAGGGTGAGCGAGCAGTACTTC,CASSHRTDRVSEQYF
TRBV21-1,11,TRBJ2-7,once,NA,TGTGCCAGCAGCAATATCCACGAGCAGTACTTC,CASSNIHEQYF
TRBV27,15,TRBJ2-7,once,TRBD2,TGTGCCAGCCGGAGACTTGGTAGCGGGACCTACGAGCAGTACTTC,CASRRLGSGTYEQYF
TRBV5-1,15,TRBJ2-2,NA,NA,TGCGCCAGCAGCTTGGCAGGCAGGGACACCGGGGAGCTGTTTTTT,CASSLAGRDTGELFF
TRBV12-5,12,TRBJ1-1,NA,NA,TGTGCTAGTGGTTCTGACAGGTCTGAAGCTTTCTTT,CASGSDRSEAFF
TRBV4-2,16,TRBJ2-1,once,TRBD2,TGTGCCAGCAGCCAACCACTAGCGGCCATCTACAATGAGCAGTTCTTC,CASSQPLAAIYNEQFF